Below, 27 T cell receptor beta chains from the same sample are listed, as sequenced in a study of T-cell reconstitution after alpha-beta-depleted transplantation in children. Using unique molecular identifiers, the investigators prepared the TCRbeta library. TCRdb ran MiXCR on the PCR reads and lists one entry per CDR3 protein. The sample contains approximately 190,000 distinct CDR3 sequences, 6.3% of which appear only once. Sequenced material: PBMCs, taken before TCRalphabeta/CD19-depleted stem cell transplant. The receptors shown here come from a girl under two years old with combined immunodeficiency, due to receive a stem cell transplant.

This clonotype was seen at least ten times. The V call is TRBV6-1, the J call TRBJ2-7; D uncertain. V lost 4 bases and J 5 bases, leaving 15 bases between the germline ends. There are 14 residues in the CDR3. Germline assignment: CDR1 MNHNS and CDR2 SASEGT. The CDR3 region is CASSVGPFPDEQYF. The CDR3 DNA reads TGTGCCAGCAGTGTCGGGCCCTTTCCGGACGAGCAGTACTTC.

The rearrangement joins TRBV20-1 to TRBJ2-2; weak D call: TRBD1 (6 bases). V lost 6 bases to trimming and J lost 4 bases, with 12 bases between them. This CDR3 spans 13 amino acids. From germline, CDR1 is DFQATT and CDR2 SNEGSKA (reference sequence). The chain's CDR3 is CSAPTGSTGELFF. The CDR3 nucleotides are TGCAGTGCGCCAACAGGGTCCACCGGGGAGCTGTTTTTT.

The chain couples TRBV7-6 to TRBJ2-3, with 7 bases fitting TRBD1. Germline CDR1 SGHVS, CDR2 FNYEAQ. V was pared by 4 bases and J by 0 bases, with 7 bases of the junction left unmatched. This CDR3 spans 16 amino acids. The CDR3, as DNA: TGTGCCAGCAGCTGGACAGGATACCTAAGCACAGATACGCAGTATTTT. This codes for CASSWTGYLSTDTQYF.

A few counts support this clonotype. The chain combines TRBV5-1 with TRBJ2-3; 8 bases fit TRBD1. In germline, CDR1 is SGHRS, CDR2 YFSETQ. The CDR3 is made up of 18 amino acids. V lost 2 bases, J lost 4 bases, and 15 bases stayed unmatched. CDR3 loop: CASSFERPGTGYSDTQYF. The CDR3, as DNA: TGCGCCAGCAGCTTCGAAAGGCCCGGGACAGGATATTCAGATACGCAGTATTTT. The whole variable domain, filled in from reference TRBV5-1 and TRBJ2-3, reads KAGVTQTPRYLIKTRGQQVTLSCSPISGHRSVSWYQQTPGQGLQFLFEYFSETQRNKGNFPGRFSGRQFSNSRSEMNVSTLELGDSALYLCASSFERPGTGYSDTQYFGPGTRLTVL.

This clonotype was found a few times. V gene TRBV6-1 combines with J gene TRBJ2-4, with 10 nucleotides matching TRBD2. The CDR3 extends over 16 amino acids. Trimming took 2 bases from V and 0 from J; bases not matched to a gene: 1. Per the germline V gene, CDR1 is MNHNS and CDR2 is SASEGT. CDR3 protein: CASSEPSGRAKNIQYF. DNA for the CDR3: TGTGCCAGCAGTGAACCTAGCGGGAGAGCCAAAAACATTCAGTACTTC.

This clonotype came up many times. The rearrangement uses TRBV27 and TRBJ2-7, with 13 bases lining up with TRBD2. This CDR3 is 16 amino acids long. Germline V gene data show CDR1 as MNHEY and CDR2 as SMNVEV (reference sequence). V lost 3 bases and J lost 6; bases outside the gene matches: 8. CDR3 sequence: CASSLRTSGSSGEQYF. CDR3 DNA: TGTGCCAGCAGTTTGAGGACTAGCGGGAGCTCTGGCGAGCAGTACTTC.

This clonotype was observed at least ten times. The rearrangement links TRBV11-3 to TRBJ2-5; D may be TRBD2 (6 bases). Germline CDR1 SGHNT, CDR2 YENEEA. V was clipped by 0 bases and J by 0 bases, with 11 bases between them. This CDR3 has 16 residues. CDR3 region: CASSLDSGLHQETQYF. In nucleotides, the CDR3 is TGTGCCAGCAGCTTAGACTCGGGACTCCACCAAGAGACCCAGTACTTC.

The rearrangement joins TRBV7-6 to TRBJ2-1; D may be TRBD2 (6 bases). The CDR3 covers 17 residues. Germline assignment: CDR1 SGHVS and CDR2 FNYEAQ. Deletions cut 2 bases from V and 6 bases from J, with 20 bases between. The CDR3 sequence: CASSLHPVGTSSNEQFF. The DNA of the CDR3 is TGTGCCAGCAGCTTACACCCGGTGGGTACTAGCAGCAATGAGCAGTTCTTC.

This clonotype was observed many times. This chain links TRBV7-9 with TRBJ2-5, with TRBD1 identical over 8 bases. V dropped 5 bases and J dropped 3; count of bases not matched to a gene: 8. Germline loops: CDR1 SEHNR, CDR2 FQNEAQ (reference sequence). CDR3 length equals 15 residues. The CDR3 coding sequence is TGTGCCAGCAGCCTTAACGACAGGGGCAAAGAGACCCAGTACTTC. Its translation is CASSLNDRGKETQYF.

Regarding this clonotype: Compared with germline, one end of the junction differs, possibly owing to a read error. The V call is TRBV5-1, the J call TRBJ2-3; 8 positions agree with TRBD1. The germline V gene encodes CDR1 SGHRS and CDR2 YFSETQ. The CDR3 covers 21 residues. In DNA, the CDR3 is TGCGCCAGCAGCTCCCATTTTGGGACAGGCGGGTACGGGAGAGGCACAGATACGGAGTATTTT. Amino acid sequence: CASSSHFGTGGYGRGTDTEYF.

CDR3 sequence reads: CASSPSLAATATNEKLFF. As DNA, the CDR3 is TGTGCCAGCTCACCCTCGCTCGCGGCGACTGCAACTAATGAAAAACTGTTTTTT. The chain couples TRBV18 to TRBJ1-4, with D hard to call. Germline lookup yields CDR1 KGHSH and CDR2 LQKENI. The CDR3 contains 18 residues. The ends were cut back, 3 bases at V and 0 bases at J, with 17 bases in the middle.

In its sample, this clonotype was seen many times. The chain couples TRBV12-3 or TRBV12-4 to TRBJ2-2; 9 positions agree with TRBD1. The CDR3 contains 18 residues. The V and J ends lost 2 bases and 2 bases, in that order; junction bases with no gene match: 9. CDR3 coding DNA: TGTGCCAGCAGTTTATACCCCGGGACAGGGTACAACACCGGGGAGCTGTTTTTT. Translated: CASSLYPGTGYNTGELFF.

The table lists this clonotype with many counts. The chain recombines TRBV9 with TRBJ2-1; 7 bases line up with TRBD2. CDR1 and CDR2 from the germline V gene are SGDLS and YYNGEE. Trimming cost V 6 bases and J 5 bases; bases outside gene matches: 11. The CDR3 has 15 amino acids. The CDR3 DNA reads as TGTGCCAGCACCCCCGACGGGAGGACTCACAATGAGCAGTTCTTC. Translated: CASTPDGRTHNEQFF.

The table lists this clonotype with many counts. The chain has TRBV9 and TRBJ2-7; D is uncertain. There are 13 residues in the CDR3. From germline, CDR1 is SGDLS and CDR2 YYNGEE. V was cut by 0 bases and J by 5 bases, with 9 bases left in between. In nucleotides, the CDR3 is TGTGCCAGCAGCGTAGGTGGAAGGGACGAGCAGTACTTC. Translated, it gives CASSVGGRDEQYF.

This clonotype occurred many times. The chain carries TRBV12-3 or TRBV12-4 and TRBJ2-1; 9 nucleotides line up with TRBD2. This CDR3 region has 15 residues. J was trimmed by 7 bases and V by 2 bases; bases with no gene match: 6. The CDR3 region has the DNA TGTGCCAGCAGTTTAACGGCGGGGGGGCTGAATGAGCAGTTCTTC. Protein: CASSLTAGGLNEQFF.

Comment on this clonotype: A read error may be the cause here, since a much bigger clone is one base away. The chain recombines TRBV10-3 with TRBJ1-1, with D possibly TRBD1 on 5 matching bases. In germline, CDR1 is ENHRY, CDR2 SYGVKD. This CDR3 contains 12 residues. In nucleotides, the CDR3 is TGTGACATCAGTGGGAACAGGTCTCAAGCTTTCTTT. It encodes CDISGNRSQAFF.

This clonotype was observed at least ten times. This chain links TRBV3-1 with TRBJ2-1; TRBD2 agrees at 12 bases. J was trimmed by 4 bases and V by 2 bases; bases with no gene match: 6. Germline values: CDR1 LGHDT, CDR2 YNNKEL (reference sequence). The CDR3 loop spans 17 amino acids. The CDR3 here is CASSQPGLAGPYNEQFF. The CDR3 coding sequence is TGTGCCAGCAGCCAACCCGGACTAGCGGGGCCTTACAATGAGCAGTTCTTC.

The table lists this clonotype with a few counts. The chain uses TRBV12-3 or TRBV12-4 and TRBJ1-1; D is perhaps TRBD1 (5 bases). V shed 6 bases and J shed 4 bases, with 18 bases lying between them. CDR3 length: 15 residues. CDR3: CASSKNRRPITEAFF. CDR3 in DNA: TGTGCCAGCAGCAAAAACAGGCGTCCAATCACTGAAGCTTTCTTT.

Many counts were recorded for this clonotype. The gene calls are TRBV9 and TRBJ1-2; TRBD1 matches at 9 bases. Losses at the gene ends were 4 bases for V and 4 bases for J; bases not matched to a gene: 20. Germline lookup yields CDR1 SGDLS and CDR2 YYNGEE. The CDR3 length is 19 residues. Here the CDR3 DNA reads TGTGCCAGCAGCACTAGCAACAGGGACAGGGATCAGGAGGCCTATGGCTACACCTTC. Residues: CASSTSNRDRDQEAYGYTF.

This clonotype appeared a few times. The DNA of the CDR3 is TGTGCCAGCTCACCGAGGAACGCCGACCACTATGGCTACACCTTC. Translating it yields CASSPRNADHYGYTF. The gene calls are TRBV18 and TRBJ1-2; D remains unclear. The V gene's germline CDR1 is KGHSH and CDR2 LQKENI. V was clipped by 3 bases and J by 3 bases, with 14 bases between them. The CDR3 is made up of 15 amino acids.

This clonotype was seen at least ten times. CDR3 in amino acids: CSVEDRGGLAEETQYF. CDR3 DNA: TGCAGCGTTGAAGATCGGGGGGGACTAGCGGAAGAGACCCAGTACTTC. The gene calls are TRBV29-1 and TRBJ2-5; 11 bases fit TRBD2. The length of the CDR3 is 16 residues. From germline, CDR1 is SQVTM and CDR2 ANQGSEA. The V and J ends lost 0 bases and 3 bases, in that order; junction bases with no gene match: 6. Looking up the rest from reference TRBV29-1 and TRBJ2-5 gives the full variable domain: SAVISQKPSRDICQRGTSLTIQCQVDSQVTMMFWYRQQPGQSLTLIATANQGSEATYESGFVIDKFPISRPNLTFSTLTVSNMSPEDSSIYLCSVEDRGGLAEETQYFGPGTRLLVL.

There are many counts of this clonotype. The chain combines TRBV12-3 or TRBV12-4 with TRBJ2-7; the D is unclear. The CDR3 length is 11 residues. V shed 8 bases and J shed 2 bases, with 7 bases lying between them. CDR3 DNA: TGTGCCAGCGGCCCCCCCTACGAGCAGTACTTC. This codes for CASGPPYEQYF.

This clonotype occurred many times. The chain carries TRBV5-6 and TRBJ2-3, with 7 positions matching TRBD2. J lost 3 bases, V lost 0 bases, and 7 bases had no gene match. CDR1 is SGHDT, CDR2 YYEEEE, per germline. The CDR3 runs to 16 residues. This CDR3 is CASSLAAGGGTDTQYF. In DNA, the CDR3 is TGTGCCAGCAGCTTGGCCGCGGGCGGGGGAACAGATACGCAGTATTTT.

On this clonotype: A read error may account for a junction end that differs from germline. The chain has TRBV2 and TRBJ2-3; D may correspond to TRBD1 or TRBD2 (7 bases each). This CDR3 has 19 amino acids. Per the germline V gene, CDR1 is SNHLY and CDR2 is FYNNEI. CDR3 amino acids: CTSSPPGGTANLATDTQYF. CDR3 DNA: TGTACCAGCAGCCCCCCCGGGGGGACAGCTAATTTAGCCACAGATACGCAGTATTTT.

The sample holds many counts of this clonotype. The rearrangement links TRBV15 to TRBJ2-2, with TRBD1 matching 9 bases. Germline trimming cut 3 bases from V and 2 bases from J; bases unmatched to any gene: 7. The CDR3 length is 17 residues. The germline V gene encodes CDR1 LNHNV and CDR2 YYDKDF (reference sequence). CDR3 nucleotides: TGTGCCACCAGCAGTTTCCGGGACAGGGTCAACACCGGGGAGCTGTTTTTT. As protein: CATSSFRDRVNTGELFF.

This clonotype appeared many times. The J gene is TRBJ2-1, the V gene TRBV4-2; 7 nucleotides line up with TRBD2. CDR1 and CDR2 from the germline V gene are LGHNA and YNFKEQ. The CDR3 consists of 15 residues. Trimming cost V 4 bases and J 0 bases; bases outside gene matches: 3. CDR3 coding DNA: TGTGCCAGCAGCCCGGCGGGAGACTCCTACAATGAGCAGTTCTTC. Translated: CASSPAGDSYNEQFF.

The sample holds many counts of this clonotype. The chain links TRBV7-9 to TRBJ2-7; D gene uncertain. Germline-derived CDR1 and CDR2 are SEHNR and FQNEAQ (reference sequence). This CDR3 is built from 13 residues. V lost 5 bases and J 2 bases, leaving 10 bases between the germline ends. The CDR3 spells CASSPAETYEQYF. Here the CDR3 DNA reads TGTGCCAGCAGCCCCGCGGAGACCTACGAGCAGTACTTC.